Included here is one T cell receptor (beta chain) sequence, with context. Antigen: not known. This sample was taken from a study of cytomegalovirus exposure and HLA in healthy donors. Overall study findings and caveats: Published work reported that the classifier diagnosed cytomegalovirus status with high specificity and sensitivity. In a later analysis, TCR beta V- and J-gene trimming was associated with a missense DCLRE1C variant. Per a prior analysis, the majority of TCR beta V segments were productive roughly 87% or roughly 30% of the time.

This PCR relied on a set of 60 Vbeta primers and 13 Jbeta primers. Method: immunoSEQ multiplex PCR; TCRdb's copy keeps in-frame clones and lacks some. Of some 90,000 clones in the sample, about four fifths were seen once. The length of the CDR3 is 14 residues. V lost 3 bases, J lost 4 bases, and 12 bases lay in between. The V gene's germline CDR1 is MDHEN and CDR2 SYDVKM. The V gene is TRBV28, the J gene TRBJ1-1; D is perhaps TRBD1 (5 bases). This sequence was found in a middle-aged woman in good health and CMV-seronegative. Source material: PBMCs. CDR3 DNA: TGTGCCAGCAGTTTCCCCCAGGGCGGCACTGAAGCTTTCTTT. Amino acids: CASSFPQGGTEAFF.